This T cell receptor (beta chain) was sequenced for a study of CD8+ T cells in alopecia areata. CDR1 is LGHNA, CDR2 YSLEER, per germline. This CDR3 comprises 15 residues. V was cut by 0 bases and J by 5 bases, with 8 bases left in between. Following RNA extraction, reverse transcription yielded cDNA that acted as the sequencing template. Using immunoSEQ multiplex PCR, the repertoire was profiled, and TCRdb retains in-frame clones only, with some absent. The sample lists roughly 180,000 clones; approximately 62% were seen once. The chain uses TRBV4-3 and TRBJ1-6, with D unresolved. This TCR was recovered from a human donor with alopecia areata. The sequencing here drew on CD4+ T cells sorted from blood, taken at week 0. CDR3 nucleotide sequence: TGCGCCAGCAGCCAAGATTGGGAGAATAATTCACCCCTCCACTTT. Its translation: CASSQDWENNSPLHF.